This entry concerns a single T cell receptor (beta chain). The antigen is not known. J was trimmed by 2 bases and V by 3 bases; bases with no gene match: 7. The CDR3 has 15 residues. Looked up from germline, CDR1 is MNHNS and CDR2 is SASEGT. Profiling relied on immunoSEQ multiplex PCR, and the TCRdb table lists in-frame clones only, not all of them. The sample has over 200,000 clones, around 87% seen once. The data are from a study of cytomegalovirus exposure and HLA in healthy donors. Study background: The roughly 120 validation repertoires were reported in a later analysis to have been generated on the same platform as the roughly 680 first-cohort repertoires.

Study outcomes and limitations: Cytomegalovirus status was reportedly diagnosed by the classifier with high sensitivity and specificity. The authors enumerated around 150 TCR beta chains as linked to cytomegalovirus.

V gene TRBV6-1 combines with J gene TRBJ2-7; 7 nucleotides agree with TRBD1. Material: PBMCs. The source of this sequence is a woman under 30 in good health and CMV-seropositive. The CDR3 is CASSEYGQVAYEQYF. The DNA of the CDR3 is TGTGCCAGCAGTGAGTATGGACAGGTGGCCTACGAGCAGTACTTC.